A selection of T cell receptor beta chains follows, all from one sample in a study of T cells expressing NK-cell markers. Reprocessing the 5' RACE reads, TCRdb reports a single entry for every CDR3 protein and omits DNA. The sample is made up of 400,000 to 550,000 distinct CDR3 sequences, and the top ten hold approximately 7% of it. Input material: blood T cells: a sorted CD56 or NKG2C T cell subset, CD4+ or CD8+ T cells, or bulk PBMC T cells (not recorded which). The receptor set was obtained from a woman aged 18 to 75 in good health. The CDR3 runs from the conserved cysteine through the conserved F or W.

J gene	V gene	CDR3 protein
TRBJ2-3	TRBV12-3/TRBV12-4	CASSLLVGNTDTQYF
TRBJ2-1	TRBV6-2/TRBV6-3	CASSYSSSGRHNEQFF
TRBJ1-2	TRBV6-1	CASSPFPGDFGYTF
TRBJ1-2	TRBV29-1	CSVVGQGTGYTF
TRBJ2-7	TRBV7-2	CASSLSGGTQYF
TRBJ1-1	TRBV5-1	CASSITRGVNTEAFF
TRBJ1-6	TRBV6-1	CASTPGPYNSPLHF
TRBJ1-1	TRBV7-2	CASSRGGQFSEAFF
TRBJ2-1	TRBV2	CASRVERTSGRKANEQFF
TRBJ2-1	TRBV9	CASNPYTSGRNEQFF